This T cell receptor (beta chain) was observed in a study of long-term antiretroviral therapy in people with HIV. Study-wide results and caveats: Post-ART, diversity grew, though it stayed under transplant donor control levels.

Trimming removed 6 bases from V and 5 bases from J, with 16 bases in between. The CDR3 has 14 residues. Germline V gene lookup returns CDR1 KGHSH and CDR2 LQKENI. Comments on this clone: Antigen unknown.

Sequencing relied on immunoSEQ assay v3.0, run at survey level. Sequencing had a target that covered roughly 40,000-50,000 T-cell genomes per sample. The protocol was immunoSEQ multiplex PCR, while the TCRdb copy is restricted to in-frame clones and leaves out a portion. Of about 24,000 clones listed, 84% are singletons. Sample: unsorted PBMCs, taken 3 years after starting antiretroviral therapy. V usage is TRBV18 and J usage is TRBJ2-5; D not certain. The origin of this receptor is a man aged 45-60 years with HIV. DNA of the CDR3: TGTGCCAGCTCTCACCGGCCCAGATTGGAGACCCAGTACTTC. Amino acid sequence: CASSHRPRLETQYF.